This T cell receptor (beta chain) was sequenced during a study of siplizumab effects on memory and regulatory T cells. This clone was counted a single time. No antigen is known for it. The CDR3 totals 13 residues. Per germline, CDR1 SGHRS and CDR2 YFSETQ. Deletions cut 2 bases from V and 8 bases from J, with 10 bases between. Study findings and constraints: Siplizumab led to significantly less abundant alloreactive sequences that could be traced back to unstimulated CD4+ memory cells. Mapping to unstimulated subsets was achieved for only a minor fraction of alloreactive clones.

Sequenced by immunoSEQ multiplex PCR; TCRdb stores in-frame clones only, minus some. The repertoire consists of about 110,000 clones, with more than 90% occurring once and the leading ten covering 1.3%. Sequencing was performed on CD4+ T cells sorted from blood. The rearrangement joins TRBV5-1 to TRBJ1-4; D unclear. The clonotype comes from a human donor in good health. The CDR3 here is CASSFGPDEKLFF. In DNA, the CDR3 is TGCGCCAGCAGCTTCGGCCCCGACGAAAAACTGTTTTTT.